The 9 T cell receptor beta chains below were found in one sample sequenced in a study of cytotoxic CD8 clonotypes in ibrutinib-treated CLL. Clones were read by immunoSEQ multiplex PCR, and TCRdb kept only the in-frame ones, dropping some. The sample carries roughly 200,000 clones, more than 75% recorded once. The material sequenced was PBMCs, taken after 12 months of ibrutinib treatment. The receptors derive from a human donor with chronic lymphocytic leukemia.

This clone was counted only a few times. The chain links TRBV9 to TRBJ1-6, with 8 bases matching TRBD1. J was trimmed by 12 bases and V by 5 bases; bases with no gene match: 10. The CDR3 covers 14 residues. Germline CDR1 reads SGDLS; CDR2 reads YYNGEE. The chain's CDR3 is CASSSGQGALPLHF. CDR3 DNA sequence: TGTGCCAGCAGTAGCGGGCAGGGGGCTCTACCCCTCCACTTT.

This clone was observed a few times. The chain links TRBV6-5 to TRBJ1-1, with D uncertain. Trimming removed 6 bases at V and 4 bases at J, with 9 bases between. Germline V gives CDR1 MNHEY, CDR2 SVGAGI. CDR3 length: 12 residues. CDR3 sequence: CASSPDFTEAFF. The CDR3 coding sequence is TGTGCCAGCAGCCCCGATTTCACTGAAGCTTTCTTT.

The genes are TRBV28 and TRBJ1-1; D call uncertain. Germline V gives CDR1 MDHEN, CDR2 SYDVKM. V was trimmed by 8 bases and J by 5 bases, leaving 18 bases between them. There are 14 residues in the CDR3. CDR3 sequence: CASSWVRSRTEAFF. The CDR3 DNA reads TGTGCCAGCTCCTGGGTGCGGAGTCGGACTGAAGCTTTCTTT.

This chain joins TRBV4-1 and TRBJ1-1; tentatively, D is TRBD1 (6 bases). CDR1 is MGHRA and CDR2 is YSYEKL in the germline V gene. This CDR3 has 17 amino acids. V was pared by 4 bases and J by 5 bases, with 23 bases between. The CDR3 is CASSLPGGGEGWTEAFF. For the CDR3, the DNA is TGCGCCAGCAGCCTCCCCGGAGGGGGGGAGGGTTGGACTGAAGCTTTCTTT.

The chain couples TRBV13 to TRBJ1-6; D is unclear. Trimming removed 0 bases at V and 13 bases at J, with 22 bases between. The CDR3 length is 17 residues. Germline CDR1 is PRHDT and CDR2 is FYEKMQ (reference sequence). The CDR3 DNA reads TGTGCCAGCAGCTTAGGCCGGGGTAGGGCAGGCCGTTTCCCCCTCCACTTT. Protein product: CASSLGRGRAGRFPLHF.

The rearrangement uses TRBV4-1 and TRBJ2-5; 9 bases map to TRBD2. V shed 1 base and J 1 base; nucleotides not matched to a gene: 10. Germline-derived CDR1 and CDR2 are MGHRA and YSYEKL. The CDR3 runs to 18 residues. In DNA form, the CDR3 reads TGCGCCAGCAGCCAAGCGCAAGCGGGGGGACGAGGCCAAGAGACCCAGTACTTC. Protein sequence: CASSQAQAGGRGQETQYF.

The chain combines TRBV6-5 with TRBJ1-1, with D possibly TRBD1 on 5 matching bases. The CDR3 contains 15 residues. Deletions cut 6 bases from V and 1 base from J, with 15 bases between. The germline V gene encodes CDR1 MNHEY and CDR2 SVGAGI. CDR3 DNA sequence: TGTGCCAGCAGCCTCGGTGTGGACACGAACACTGAAGCTTTCTTT. Encoded protein: CASSLGVDTNTEAFF.

Comments on this clone: Mismatch with germline at one junction end may stem from a read error. The rearrangement uses TRBV28 and TRBJ2-7; the D gene is possibly TRBD1 (6 bases). CDR1 is MDHEN and CDR2 is SYDVKM in the germline V gene. CDR3 length equals 15 residues. In DNA, the CDR3 is TGTGCCAGCAGTTTACAGGGGCCCTTCTCCTACAAGCAGTACTTC. Its translation: CASSLQGPFSYKQYF.

This clone was seen a few times. The chain employs TRBV10-3 and TRBJ2-3; 9 bases are shared with TRBD1. The J segment lost 1 base and the V segment lost 4 bases, leaving 0 bases of the junction unmatched. The CDR3 is 14 residues long. Germline V gene sequence: CDR1 ENHRY, CDR2 SYGVKD. The CDR3 region is CAISGDRGTDTQYF. The CDR3 DNA reads as TGTGCCATCAGTGGGGACAGGGGCACAGATACGCAGTATTTT.